These 14 T cell receptor beta chains were sequenced from one sample in a study of CD8 T cells in ankylosing spondylitis (dated by TCRdb to about 2017). The library was produced with 5' RACE. TCRdb names Illumina HiSeq 2500 as the instrument used. TCRdb reprocessing: public reads trimmed at Q25 with fastp, clones called with MiXCR, in-frame beta chains kept. Merged by CDR3 protein, the rows form single entries marked with the most common genes and DNA. In this sample the table shows about 350,000 distinct CDR3 sequences, roughly 20% of which occur a single time. The leading ten clones occupy 10% to 15% of the sample. Sequenced sample: blood, either unsorted or a sorted T cell fraction (not recorded which). The receptors shown here come from a male donor with ankylosing spondylitis or in good health (not recorded which).

This clonotype was seen once. V is TRBV28 and J is TRBJ1-2; TRBD1 might be the D (6 bases). The CDR3 has 15 residues. Germline lookup yields CDR1 MDHEN and CDR2 SYDVKM. Deletions cut 2 bases from V and 3 bases from J, with 13 bases between. The CDR3 is CASSLEGEGYYGYTF. CDR3 in DNA: TGTGCCAGCAGTTTAGAGGGGGAGGGGTACTATGGCTACACCTTC.

The chain uses TRBV3-1 and TRBJ2-5, with D possibly TRBD2 on 6 matching bases. This CDR3 contains 14 residues. CDR1 and CDR2 from the germline V gene are LGHDT and YNNKEL (reference sequence). V dropped 1 base and J dropped 7 bases, with 13 bases sitting between them. CDR3 sequence: CASSQVPGDGTQYF. In DNA, the CDR3 is TGTGCCAGCAGCCAAGTGCCGGGGGACGGGACCCAGTACTTC.

The V and J genes are TRBV20-1 and TRBJ2-3; D not certain. CDR3 length: 17 amino acids. V lost 0 bases and J 0 bases, leaving 16 bases between the germline ends. Germline values: CDR1 DFQATT, CDR2 SNEGSKA (reference sequence). This chain's CDR3 is CSARDLIGSPSTDTQYF. Here the CDR3 DNA reads TGCAGTGCTAGAGATTTAATAGGCTCGCCTAGCACAGATACGCAGTATTTT.

V usage is TRBV12-3 or TRBV12-4 and J usage is TRBJ2-7; a weak D match, TRBD1 (6 bases). The CDR3 sequence is 17 residues long. Trimming removed 6 bases from V and 4 bases from J, with 25 bases in between. The CDR3 protein is CASSPRGTLTEWYEQYF. The CDR3 region has the DNA TGTGCCAGCAGCCCACGTGGGACACTCACAGAATGGTACGAGCAGTACTTC.

This clonotype was observed a handful of times. The chain is built from TRBV24-1 and TRBJ2-7; D tentatively reads TRBD1 or TRBD2 (6 bases each). Trimming shortened V by 5 bases and J by 5 bases, and 15 bases separated the two germline ends. The CDR3 has 14 amino acids. CDR1 and CDR2 from the germline V gene are KGHDR and SFDVKD. The CDR3 DNA is TGTGCCACCAGTGGTTTTGGGGGGCAGGACGAGCAGTACTTC. This gives the protein CATSGFGGQDEQYF.

In nucleotides, the CDR3 is TGTGCCAGCAGTCCGTCAGGAGGATCTATCTATGGCTACACCTTC. Translation: CASSPSGGSIYGYTF. The rearrangement uses TRBV27 and TRBJ1-2; D not certain. Trimming left V 5 bases short and J 4 bases short, with 17 bases between. Germline-derived CDR1 and CDR2 are MNHEY and SMNVEV (reference sequence). CDR3 size: 15 residues.

J is TRBJ2-6 and V is TRBV29-1, with unresolved D. Germline assignment: CDR1 SQVTM and CDR2 ANQGSEA. V dropped 6 bases and J dropped 0 bases, with 15 bases sitting between them. CDR3 length: 16 residues. CDR3 nucleotide sequence: TGCAGCGTCAGTAGCAGGTCTGGCTCTGGGGCCAACGTCCTGACTTTC. Protein: CSVSSRSGSGANVLTF.

This clonotype was seen a few times. The chain has TRBV15 and TRBJ1-5; D may be TRBD1 (5 bases). Trimming removed 5 bases from V and 3 bases from J, with 8 bases in between. CDR3 length: 13 amino acids. Germline-derived CDR1 and CDR2 are LNHNV and YYDKDF (reference sequence). The CDR3 DNA follows: TGTGCCACCAGCGAGGGGTCCAATCAGCCCCAGCATTTT. The encoded protein is CATSEGSNQPQHF.

This chain links TRBV7-9 with TRBJ2-7; D is possibly TRBD1 (5 bases). The germline V and J ends were trimmed by 3 bases and 7 bases, with 16 bases remaining between them. This CDR3 is built from 14 residues. CDR1 and CDR2 from the germline V gene are SEHNR and FQNEAQ (reference sequence). The CDR3 sequence is CASSFLPDNLEQYF. The CDR3 DNA reads TGTGCCAGCAGCTTCCTCCCGGACAACCTGGAGCAGTACTTC.

The gene calls are TRBV27 and TRBJ2-7, with unresolved D. Germline assignment: CDR1 MNHEY and CDR2 SMNVEV (reference sequence). This CDR3 region has 13 residues. V lost 4 bases and J lost 4, with 11 bases in between. CDR3 DNA sequence: TGTGCCAGCAGTTCCTACACGGAATACGAGCAGTACTTC. It codes for CASSSYTEYEQYF.

This clonotype has only a few counts. Written as DNA, the CDR3 is TGTGCCAGCAGTTCCCCCGGGACTAGCGGCGAGACCCAGTACTTC. This gives the protein CASSSPGTSGETQYF. This chain uses TRBV12-3 or TRBV12-4 with TRBJ2-5; 11 positions match TRBD2. The CDR3 extends over 15 amino acids. After removal of 4 bases from V and 5 bases from J, the junction contained 6 bases not matched to a gene.

Only a few counts were recorded for this clonotype. J is TRBJ2-5 and V is TRBV28; tentative D call: TRBD2 (6 bases). Between the trimmed V and J ends, which lost 7 bases and 5 bases, there was a span of 23 bases. CDR3 length: 16 amino acids. Germline V lookup: CDR1 MDHEN, CDR2 SYDVKM. CDR3 nucleotide sequence: TGTGCCAGCAAGGGACTCTCGATAATTCTTGGCGAGACCCAGTACTTC. This sequence encodes CASKGLSIILGETQYF.

The CDR3 loop reads CSARGTPWEQYF. The CDR3 DNA reads as TGCAGCGCCCGCGGGACTCCATGGGAGCAGTACTTC. The chain links TRBV29-1 to TRBJ2-7; weak D call: TRBD2 (6 bases). Germline V gene lookup returns CDR1 SQVTM and CDR2 ANQGSEA. Deletions cut 7 bases from V and 7 bases from J, with 17 bases between. The CDR3 is made up of 12 amino acids.

The table lists this clonotype with a few counts. The rearrangement joins TRBV11-2 to TRBJ2-5, with TRBD2 matching 12 bases. The CDR3 is 16 amino acids. Germline CDR1 reads SGHAT; CDR2 reads FQNNGV. Trimming at V came to 6 bases and at J to 1 base, leaving 6 bases not matched to a gene. In DNA, the CDR3 is TGTGCCAGCAGATCGACTAGCGGGGGCCTCCAAGAGACCCAGTACTTC. As protein: CASRSTSGGLQETQYF.